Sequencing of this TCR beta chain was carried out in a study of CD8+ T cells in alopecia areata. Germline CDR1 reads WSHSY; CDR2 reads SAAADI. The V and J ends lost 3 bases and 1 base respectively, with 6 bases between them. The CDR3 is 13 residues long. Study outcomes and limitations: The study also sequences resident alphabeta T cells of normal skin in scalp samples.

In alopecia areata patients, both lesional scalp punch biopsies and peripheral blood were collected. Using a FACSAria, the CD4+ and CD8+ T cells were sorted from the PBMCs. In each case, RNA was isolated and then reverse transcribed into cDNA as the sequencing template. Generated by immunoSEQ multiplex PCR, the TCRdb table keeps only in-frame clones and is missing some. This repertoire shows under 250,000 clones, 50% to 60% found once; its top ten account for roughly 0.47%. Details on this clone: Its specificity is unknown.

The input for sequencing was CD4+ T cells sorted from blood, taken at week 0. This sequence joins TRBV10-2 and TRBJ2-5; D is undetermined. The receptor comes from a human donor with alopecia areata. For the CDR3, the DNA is TGCGCCAGCAGTGATTGGTCCCAAGAGACCCAGTACTTC. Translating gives CASSDWSQETQYF.